Presented here are 21 T cell receptor beta chains from one specimen sequenced in a study of Ad26.COV2.S vaccination and SARS-CoV-2 variants. Noted treatment: around 19 received Ad26.COV2.S at low or high dose, single or two shots; about 5 received placebo; per-sample allocation not given. Collection of the samples took place on day 63 after the first injection of vaccine or placebo. This table comes from immunoSEQ multiplex PCR, and its TCRdb copy is limited to in-frame clones, with some not included. The sample carries hundreds of thousands of clones, about 89% recorded once. The sample here was peripheral blood, taken in a trial of Ad26.COV2.S vaccine versus placebo. The receptors derive from a person aged 18-60 years who received the Ad26.COV2.S COVID-19 vaccine or a placebo.

This rearrangement joins TRBV7-9 to TRBJ1-4; no reliable D call. CDR3 length: 13 amino acids. CDR1 is SEHNR and CDR2 is FQNEAQ in the germline V gene (reference sequence). V was cut by 3 bases and J by 0 bases, with 2 bases left in between. The CDR3: CASSLATNEKLFF. The CDR3 bases are TGTGCCAGCAGCTTGGCAACTAATGAAAAACTGTTTTTT. The variable domain in full, completed from reference TRBV7-9 and TRBJ1-4, reads DTGVSQNPRHKITKRGQNVTFRCDPISEHNRLYWYRQTLGQGPEFLTYFQNEAQLEKSRLLSDRFSAERPKGSFSTLEIQRTEQGDSAMYLCASSLATNEKLFFGSGTQLSVL.

The chain carries TRBV5-4 and TRBJ2-3; 14 nucleotides line up with TRBD2. Germline CDR1 reads SGHNT; CDR2 reads YYREEE (reference sequence). The length of the CDR3 is 17 residues. Germline trimming cut 4 bases from V and 0 bases from J; bases unmatched to any gene: 4. The CDR3 loop reads CASSKTSGRVSTDTQYF. CDR3 in DNA: TGTGCCAGCAGCAAGACTAGCGGGAGGGTGAGCACAGATACGCAGTATTTT.

The chain recombines TRBV23-1 with TRBJ2-7; D remains ambiguous. TRBV23-1 is an ORF; its function is uncertain. The CDR3 totals 14 residues. Trimming pared 3 bases from V and 3 bases from J, leaving 12 bases between. DNA for the CDR3: TGCGCCAGCAGTCACCCTCGACCCTGCTACGAGCAGTACTTC. Its protein is CASSHPRPCYEQYF.

The chain carries TRBV9 and TRBJ1-2; D unresolved. The CDR3 is 14 residues long. V was shortened by 0 bases and J by 6 bases, with 12 bases between the two germline ends. CDR1 and CDR2 (germline): SGDLS, YYNGEE. The CDR3 protein is CASSVVEGGNGYTF. Here the CDR3 DNA reads TGTGCCAGCAGCGTAGTTGAGGGAGGGAATGGCTACACCTTC.

J is TRBJ2-1 and V is TRBV3-1 (or the pseudogene TRBV3-2); 11 bases are shared with TRBD2. After removal of 5 bases from V and 6 bases from J, the junction contained 9 bases not matched to a gene. CDR3 length: 16 residues. Per the germline V gene, CDR1 is LGHDT and CDR2 is YNNKEL (reference sequence). The DNA of the CDR3 is TGTGCCAGCAGCACCTCACTAGCGGGAGTCAGCAATGAGCAGTTCTTC. Translated: CASSTSLAGVSNEQFF.

The rearrangement links TRBV10-3 to TRBJ1-3, with D hard to call. The CDR3 runs to 12 residues. V gave up 3 bases and J gave up 7 bases, with 7 bases separating them. Germline loops: CDR1 ENHRY, CDR2 SYGVKD. The CDR3 is CAISDSGNTIYF. CDR3 DNA: TGTGCCATCAGTGACTCCGGTAACACCATATATTTT.

This clone was counted once. J is TRBJ1-4 and V is TRBV2; D is ambiguous. There are 13 residues in the CDR3. Germline CDR1 is SNHLY and CDR2 is FYNNEI. The V gene lost 7 bases and the J gene lost 4 bases, with 10 bases spanning the gap. The CDR3 spells CASNQWGNEKLFF. Here the CDR3 DNA reads TGTGCCAGCAACCAGTGGGGTAATGAAAAACTGTTTTTT. Full variable domain (rest looked up from reference TRBV2 and TRBJ1-4): EPEVTQTPSHQVTQMGQEVILRCVPISNHLYFYWYRQILGQKVEFLVSFYNNEISEKSEIFDDQFSVERPDGSNFTLKIRSTKLEDSAMYFCASNQWGNEKLFFGSGTQLSVL.

This chain uses TRBV11-1 with TRBJ1-4; D is ambiguous. This CDR3 has 12 amino acids. Trimming removed 5 bases at V and 8 bases at J, with 9 bases between. Germline loops: CDR1 SGHAT, CDR2 FQDESV (reference sequence). The CDR3 DNA reads TGTGCCAGCAGCATGGCGGGGGAAAAACTGTTTTTT. Its protein is CASSMAGEKLFF.

V usage is TRBV7-9 and J usage is TRBJ2-1; D call uncertain. CDR3 length equals 15 residues. Germline V gene lookup returns CDR1 SEHNR and CDR2 FQNEAQ (reference sequence). The V and J ends lost 2 bases and 8 bases respectively, with 16 bases between them. CDR3 protein: CASSLSYEHADEQFF. CDR3 DNA: TGTGCCAGCAGCTTAAGTTACGAGCACGCGGATGAGCAGTTCTTC.

The V and J genes are TRBV29-1 and TRBJ2-2, with a tentative D call TRBD2 (7 bases). This CDR3 has 13 amino acids. Germline loops: CDR1 SQVTM, CDR2 ANQGSEA. V lost 4 bases to trimming and J lost 2 bases, with 8 bases between them. The CDR3 here is CSVGGGNTGELFF. The CDR3 DNA reads as TGCAGCGTTGGGGGGGGCAACACCGGGGAGCTGTTTTTT.

The chain has TRBV7-2 and TRBJ2-5; 7 nucleotides match TRBD2. Germline V gives CDR1 SGHTA, CDR2 FQGNSA. J gave up 1 base and V 8 bases, and 4 bases lay outside the gene matches. CDR3 size: 13 residues. CDR3 amino acids: CASGGGFQETQYF. The DNA for the CDR3 is TGTGCCAGCGGGGGGGGGTTCCAAGAGACCCAGTACTTC.

The chain combines TRBV27 with TRBJ1-6; weak D call: TRBD1 (6 bases). Germline V gives CDR1 MNHEY, CDR2 SMNVEV (reference sequence). Deletions cut 8 bases from V and 0 bases from J, with 11 bases between. The CDR3 loop spans 15 amino acids. The CDR3 sequence: CASQTGSSYNSPLHF. In nucleotides, the CDR3 is TGTGCCAGCCAAACAGGGAGCTCCTATAATTCACCCCTCCACTTT.

The chain recombines TRBV27 with TRBJ1-2; 7 bases are a match to TRBD1. The CDR3 extends over 15 amino acids. With V trimmed by 5 bases and J by 2 bases, 8 bases remained unmatched. The germline gives CDR1 MNHEY, CDR2 SMNVEV (reference sequence). CDR3 in amino acids: CASSVGQPQNYGYTF. The CDR3 DNA reads TGTGCCAGCAGTGTGGGACAGCCTCAAAACTATGGCTACACCTTC.

This clone was seen once. The gene calls are TRBV29-1 and TRBJ2-2; TRBD2 agrees at 11 bases. The length of the CDR3 is 14 residues. In germline, CDR1 is SQVTM, CDR2 ANQGSEA. Trimming cost V 4 bases and J 3 bases; bases outside gene matches: 1. The CDR3 region has the DNA TGCAGCGTTGTAGCGGGGGGGGACACCGGGGAGCTGTTTTTT. Amino acids: CSVVAGGDTGELFF.

The V and J genes are TRBV6-6 and TRBJ2-7; D is perhaps TRBD2 (6 bases). The germline V gene has CDR1 MNHNY and CDR2 SVGAGI (reference sequence). This CDR3 comprises 12 residues. V shed 7 bases and J shed 4 bases, with 11 bases lying between them. CDR3 nucleotides: TGTGCCAGCACATGGGGAGGATACGAGCAGTACTTC. This translates into CASTWGGYEQYF.

The V and J genes are TRBV13 and TRBJ2-4, with a weak D call TRBD1 (6 bases). Trimming stripped 6 bases from V and 3 bases from J, with 12 bases between. Germline assignment: CDR1 PRHDT and CDR2 FYEKMQ (reference sequence). The CDR3 runs 14 residues. CDR3 amino acids: CASSTQGGKNIQYF. CDR3 nucleotides: TGTGCCAGCAGTACTCAAGGGGGCAAAAACATTCAGTACTTC.

The chain uses TRBV19 and TRBJ2-3, with D possibly TRBD1 on 5 matching bases. CDR3 size: 15 residues. Trimming stripped 5 bases from V and 0 bases from J, with 12 bases between. Germline V gene sequence: CDR1 LNHDA, CDR2 SQIVND (reference sequence). CDR3 in DNA: TGTGCCAGTAGTCCTATGACAGCTAGCACAGATACGCAGTATTTT. This gives the protein CASSPMTASTDTQYF.

The chain combines TRBV19 with TRBJ2-5; 8 nucleotides match TRBD2. The germline V gene has CDR1 LNHDA and CDR2 SQIVND (reference sequence). The CDR3 consists of 15 residues. The junction had 9 bases not matched to a gene; V was cut back by 4 bases and J by 5 bases. The CDR3 loop is CASSTGAGGHETQYF. DNA of the CDR3: TGTGCCAGTAGTACAGGGGCGGGAGGTCATGAGACCCAGTACTTC.

The rearrangement uses TRBV6-6 and TRBJ2-5, with 8 bases lining up with TRBD1. V was pared by 6 bases and J by 4 bases, with 7 bases of the junction left unmatched. The germline CDR1 and CDR2 sequences are MNHNY and SVGAGI (reference sequence). This CDR3 has 14 residues. CDR3 nucleotides: TGTGCCAGCAGCAATCAAGACAGGGGAGAGACCCAGTACTTC. This codes for CASSNQDRGETQYF.

The chain carries TRBV7-9 and TRBJ2-1, with 9 bases that match TRBD2. The CDR3 runs to 14 residues. Losses at the gene ends were 4 bases for V and 6 bases for J; bases not matched to a gene: 4. Looked up from germline, CDR1 is SEHNR and CDR2 is FQNEAQ (reference sequence). As DNA, the CDR3 is TGTGCCAGCAGCTATGCGGGAGGGGGCAATGAGCAGTTCTTC. Protein sequence: CASSYAGGGNEQFF. Filled out from reference TRBV7-9 and TRBJ2-1, the complete variable domain reads DTGVSQNPRHKITKRGQNVTFRCDPISEHNRLYWYRQTLGQGPEFLTYFQNEAQLEKSRLLSDRFSAERPKGSFSTLEIQRTEQGDSAMYLCASSYAGGGNEQFFGPGTRLTVL.

V gene TRBV6-1 combines with J gene TRBJ1-3; no reliable D call. Germline assignment: CDR1 MNHNS and CDR2 SASEGT. The CDR3 is 15 amino acids. V shed 2 bases and J shed 0 bases, with 8 bases lying between them. CDR3 loop: CASSEIRGSGNTIYF. The CDR3 nucleotides read TGTGCCAGCAGTGAAATCCGGGGCTCTGGAAACACCATATATTTT.